The sequence of this T cell receptor beta chain was determined in a study of blood T cell repertoires in COVID-19. The table came from immunoSEQ multiplex PCR; TCRdb's copy has only in-frame clones and leaves some out. Among about 120,000 clones, approximately 85% were seen once, and the ten largest hold 9% to 14%. Trimming left V 4 bases short and J 5 bases short, with 16 bases between. CDR1 is SGHRS, CDR2 YFSETQ, per germline. This CDR3 is 15 amino acids long. Material: peripheral blood. This receptor was obtained from a human donor in a cohort sampled during active COVID-19. The chain has TRBV5-1 and TRBJ2-1; D gene ambiguous. CDR3 DNA: TGCGCCAGCAGCCTAGGTGGCGAGGTAAACAATGAGCAGTTCTTC. The encoded protein is CASSLGGEVNNEQFF.